This T cell receptor (beta chain) was captured in a study of T-cell reconstitution after alpha-beta-depleted transplantation in children. Unique molecular identifiers were incorporated during preparation of the TCRbeta library. TCRdb reanalysed the PCR reads using MiXCR and keeps one entry per CDR3 protein. The sample consists of around 410,000 distinct CDR3 sequences, roughly 11% of them appearing once. The table lists this clonotype with many counts. Germline V gives CDR1 MNHNS, CDR2 SASEGT. CDR3 length: 13 amino acids. Trimming stripped 6 bases from V and 2 bases from J, with 9 bases between. The genes are TRBV6-1 and TRBJ2-3; D not resolved. This clonotype originated in a human donor who donated a stem cell graft to a child with acute myeloid leukemia. The sample consisted of PBMCs from the stem cell graft donor, taken from the stem cell graft. CDR3 residues: CASSLWDTDTQYF. The CDR3 DNA follows: TGTGCCAGCAGCCTCTGGGACACAGATACGCAGTATTTT.